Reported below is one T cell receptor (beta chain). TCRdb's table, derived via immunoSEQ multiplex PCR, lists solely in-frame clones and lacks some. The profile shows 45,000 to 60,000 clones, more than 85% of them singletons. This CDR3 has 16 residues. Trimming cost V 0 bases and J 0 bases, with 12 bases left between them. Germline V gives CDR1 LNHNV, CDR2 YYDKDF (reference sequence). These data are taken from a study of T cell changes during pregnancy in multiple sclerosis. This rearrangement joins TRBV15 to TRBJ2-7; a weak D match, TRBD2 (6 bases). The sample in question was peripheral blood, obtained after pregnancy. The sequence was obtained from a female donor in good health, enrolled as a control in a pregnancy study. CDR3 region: CATSRDTLANSYEQYF. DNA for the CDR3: TGTGCCACCAGCAGAGATACGCTAGCGAACTCCTACGAGCAGTACTTC.